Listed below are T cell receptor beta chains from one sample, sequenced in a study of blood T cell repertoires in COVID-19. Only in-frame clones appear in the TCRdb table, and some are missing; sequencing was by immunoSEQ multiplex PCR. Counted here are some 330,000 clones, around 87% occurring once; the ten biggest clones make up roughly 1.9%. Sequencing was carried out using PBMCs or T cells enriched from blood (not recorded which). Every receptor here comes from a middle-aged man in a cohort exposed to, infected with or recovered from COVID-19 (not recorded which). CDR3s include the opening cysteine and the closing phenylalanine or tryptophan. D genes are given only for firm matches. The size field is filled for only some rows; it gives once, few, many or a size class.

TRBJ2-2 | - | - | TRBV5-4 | TGTGCCAGCAGCTTAACAACCACCGGGGAGCTGTTTTTT | CASSLTTTGELFF
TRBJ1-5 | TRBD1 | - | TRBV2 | TGTGCCAGCAGCAGGGGGGATGACAGGATTTATAGCAATCAGCCCCAGCATTTT | CASSRGDDRIYSNQPQHF
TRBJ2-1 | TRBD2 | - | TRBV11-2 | TGTGCCAGCAGCTTAAATTTAAAAGGGACTACCGCTTACAATGAGCAGTTCTTC | CASSLNLKGTTAYNEQFF
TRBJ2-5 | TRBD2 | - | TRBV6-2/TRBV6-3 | TGTGCCAGCAGCCCCGGGTCTGGACTAGCGGGAAAAGAGACCCAGTACTTC | CASSPGSGLAGKETQYF
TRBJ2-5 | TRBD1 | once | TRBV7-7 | TGTGCCAGCAGCTTAGGACAGGGAAAGTCCCAGTACTTC | CASSLGQGKSQYF
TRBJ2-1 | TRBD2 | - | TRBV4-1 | TGCGCCAGCAGCCAAGATAGGAGGACTAGCGGATACAATGAGCAGTTCTTC | CASSQDRRTSGYNEQFF
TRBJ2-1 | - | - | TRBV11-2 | TGTGCCAGCAGCGGGGAGAGACTAGTCTACAATGAGCAGTTCTTC | CASSGERLVYNEQFF
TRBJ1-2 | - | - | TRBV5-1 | TGCGCCAGCAGCTTGGAGGCCAGGGGAGTGGCTGGCTACACCTTC | CASSLEARGVAGYTF
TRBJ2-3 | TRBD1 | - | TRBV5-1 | TGCGCCAGCAGCTTGCCCGGGACAGGGGGGGCAGATACGCAGTATTTT | CASSLPGTGGADTQYF
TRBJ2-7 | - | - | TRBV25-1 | TGTGCCAGCAGTGGAGGGTATACCTACGAGCAGTACTTC | CASSGGYTYEQYF
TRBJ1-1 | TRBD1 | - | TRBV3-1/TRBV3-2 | TGTGCCAGCAGCCAAGGACAGGGGGCGTACACTGAAGCTTTCTTT | CASSQGQGAYTEAFF
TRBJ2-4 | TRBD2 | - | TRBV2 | TGTGCCAGCAAACTTAGCGGGAGTTTAAACATTCAGTACTTC | CASKLSGSLNIQYF
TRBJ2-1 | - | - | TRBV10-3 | TGTGCCATCAGTGTCGGCGGCCAGTCCCACAATGAGCAGTTCTTC | CAISVGGQSHNEQFF
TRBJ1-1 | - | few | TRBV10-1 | TGCGCCAGCAGTGAGTCGAGTACGGGGAACACTGAAGCTTTCTTT | CASSESSTGNTEAFF
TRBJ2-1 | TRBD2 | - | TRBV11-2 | TGTGCCAGCAGCACACTAGCGGGAGTCTACAATGAGCAGTTCTTC | CASSTLAGVYNEQFF
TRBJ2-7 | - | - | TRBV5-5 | TGTGCCAGCCAAAAAACCTACTACGAGCAGTACTTC | CASQKTYYEQYF
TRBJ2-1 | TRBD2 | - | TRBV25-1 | TGTGCCAGCAGTGGGGGACTAGCGTTTGGGAATGAGCAGTTCTTC | CASSGGLAFGNEQFF
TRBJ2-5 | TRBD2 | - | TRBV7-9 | TGTGCCAGCAGCTTAAGGACTAGCGTTCAAGAGACCCAGTACTTC | CASSLRTSVQETQYF
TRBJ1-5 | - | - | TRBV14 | TGTGCCAGCAGCCCAGGGGTGAGTCAGCCCCAGCATTTT | CASSPGVSQPQHF
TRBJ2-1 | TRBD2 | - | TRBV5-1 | TGCGCCAGCAGCGTAGCGGGCGGCTCCTACAATGAGCAGTTCTTC | CASSVAGGSYNEQFF
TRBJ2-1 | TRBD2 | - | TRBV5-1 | TGCGCCAGCAGCTTGCCGGGACTAGCGGGAGGCAATGAGCAGTTCTTC | CASSLPGLAGGNEQFF
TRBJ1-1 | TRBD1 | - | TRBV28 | TGTGCCAGCGAGGACAGGGTAGCTGAAGCTTTCTTT | CASEDRVAEAFF
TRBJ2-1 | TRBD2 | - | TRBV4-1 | TGCGCCAGCAGCCTAGGACTAGCGGGAGGAATAAGCTCCTACAATGAGCAGTTCTTC | CASSLGLAGGISSYNEQFF
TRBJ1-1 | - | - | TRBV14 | TGTGCCAGCAGCATCCGGACAGTCTTAAACACTGAAGCTTTCTTT | CASSIRTVLNTEAFF
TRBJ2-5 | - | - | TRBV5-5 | TGTGCCAGCACTAACTGGGAGACCCAGTACTTC | CASTNWETQYF
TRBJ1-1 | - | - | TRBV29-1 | TGCAGCGTTCTGTCGGGTTTTACTGAAGCTTTCTTT | CSVLSGFTEAFF
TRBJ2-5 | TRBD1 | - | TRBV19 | TGTGCCAGTAGTATCTCTTTCGACAGGGCAGAGACCCAGTACTTC | CASSISFDRAETQYF
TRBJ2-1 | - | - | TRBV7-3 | TGTGCCAGCAGCTTAGATTCGGGAGCTCACAATGAGCAGTTCTTC | CASSLDSGAHNEQFF
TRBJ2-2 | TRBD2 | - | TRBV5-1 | TGCGCCAGCAGCTTTAGCGGGGCGAACACCGGGGAGCTGTTTTTT | CASSFSGANTGELFF
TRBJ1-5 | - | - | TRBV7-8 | TGTGCCAGCAGCTCGATCCCCCAGGCCAATCAGCCCCAGCATTTT | CASSSIPQANQPQHF
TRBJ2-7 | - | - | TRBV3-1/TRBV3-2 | TGTGCCAGCAGCCAAGGTAGAGGGGGTAGTTATGGGCAGTACTTC | CASSQGRGGSYGQYF
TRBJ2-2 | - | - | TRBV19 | TGTGCCACATCCGGGACACCGAACACCGGGGAGCTGTTTTTT | CATSGTPNTGELFF
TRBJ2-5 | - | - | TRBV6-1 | TGTGCCAGCAGTGAATCCCTCCTACAAGAGACCCAGTACTTC | CASSESLLQETQYF
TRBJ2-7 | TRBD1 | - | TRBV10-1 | TGCGCCAGCAGCCGGGACAGGGCCTACGAGCAGTACTTC | CASSRDRAYEQYF
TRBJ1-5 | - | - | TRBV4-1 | TGCGCCAGCAGCCAAGAGCCCTATAGCAATCAGCCCCAGCATTTT | CASSQEPYSNQPQHF